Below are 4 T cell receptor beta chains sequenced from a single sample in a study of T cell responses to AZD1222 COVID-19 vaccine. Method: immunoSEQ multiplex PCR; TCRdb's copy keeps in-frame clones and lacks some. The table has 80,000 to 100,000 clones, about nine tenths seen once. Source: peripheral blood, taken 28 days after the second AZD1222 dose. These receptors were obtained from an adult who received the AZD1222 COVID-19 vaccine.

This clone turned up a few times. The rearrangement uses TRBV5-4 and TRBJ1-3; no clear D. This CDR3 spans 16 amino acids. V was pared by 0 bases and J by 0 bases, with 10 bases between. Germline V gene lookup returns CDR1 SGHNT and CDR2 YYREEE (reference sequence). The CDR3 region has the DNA TGTGCCAGCAGCTTGGATCAGGTTAACTCTGGAAACACCATATATTTT. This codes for CASSLDQVNSGNTIYF. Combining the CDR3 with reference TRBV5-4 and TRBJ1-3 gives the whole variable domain ETGVTQSPTHLIKTRGQQVTLRCSSQSGHNTVSWYQQALGQGPQFIFQYYREEENGRGNFPPRFSGLQFPNYSSELNVNALELDDSALYLCASSLDQVNSGNTIYFGEGSWLTVV.

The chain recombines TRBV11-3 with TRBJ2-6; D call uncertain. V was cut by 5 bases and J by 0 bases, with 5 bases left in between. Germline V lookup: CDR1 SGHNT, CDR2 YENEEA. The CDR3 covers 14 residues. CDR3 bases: TGTGCCAGCAGCCCAACCTCTGGGGCCAACGTCCTGACTTTC. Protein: CASSPTSGANVLTF.

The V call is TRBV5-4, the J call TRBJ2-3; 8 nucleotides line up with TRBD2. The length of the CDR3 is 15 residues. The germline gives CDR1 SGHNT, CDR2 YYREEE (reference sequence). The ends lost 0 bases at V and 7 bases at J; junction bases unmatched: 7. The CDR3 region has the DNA TGTGCCAGCAGCTTGGGGGGGACTAGTACAAATACGCAGTATTTT. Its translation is CASSLGGTSTNTQYF.

In nucleotides, the CDR3 is TGTGCCAGCAGCTTAAGGTACGTTTCCTACGAGCAGTACTTC. Protein: CASSLRYVSYEQYF. The gene calls are TRBV7-3 and TRBJ2-7, with D uncertain. V lost 1 base and J 1 base, leaving 8 bases between the germline ends. The CDR3 covers 14 residues. CDR1 and CDR2 from the germline V gene are SGHTA and FQGTGA.